This note documents a single T cell receptor (beta chain) sequence. Its antigen is still unknown. The sample originates from a study of T cell responses to AZD1222 COVID-19 vaccine. Study-wide findings and caveats: Clonal diversity was possibly underestimated; the donors were predominantly white British and more often female. At baseline, seropositivity was found in only 6 or 7 AZD1222 recipients.

The data were produced by immunoSEQ multiplex PCR, yet TCRdb's version contains in-frame clones alone and is incomplete. Found here are more than 100,000 clones, approximately 88% of them singletons; the top ten hold 20%. The length of the CDR3 is 11 residues. V was shortened by 8 bases and J by 1 base, with 5 bases between the two germline ends. CDR1 is MDHEN, CDR2 SYDVKM, per germline. The TCR originated in an adult in good health. This chain uses TRBV28 with TRBJ1-1; D ambiguous. Sample: peripheral blood, taken on day 0 of AZD1222 vaccination. As DNA, the CDR3 is TGTGCCAGCCGGGAGAACACTGAAGCTTTCTTT. Protein sequence: CASRENTEAFF.